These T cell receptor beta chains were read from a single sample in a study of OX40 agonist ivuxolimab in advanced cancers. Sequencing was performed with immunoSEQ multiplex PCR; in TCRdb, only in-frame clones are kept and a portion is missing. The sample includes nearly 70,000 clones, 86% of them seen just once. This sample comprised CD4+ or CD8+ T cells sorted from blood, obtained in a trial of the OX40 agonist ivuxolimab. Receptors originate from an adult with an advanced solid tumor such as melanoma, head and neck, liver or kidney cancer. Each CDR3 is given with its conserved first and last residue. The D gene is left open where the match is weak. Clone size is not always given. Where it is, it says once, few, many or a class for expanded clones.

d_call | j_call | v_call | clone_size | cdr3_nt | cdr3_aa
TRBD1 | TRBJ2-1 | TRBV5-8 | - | TGTGCCAGCAGACCTACCCCGACAGGGTTGGGGAATGAGCAGTTCTTC | CASRPTPTGLGNEQFF
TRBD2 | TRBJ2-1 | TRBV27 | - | TGTGCCAGCCTCCACAGAGGAGCGGGGTCCAATGAGCAGTTCTTC | CASLHRGAGSNEQFF
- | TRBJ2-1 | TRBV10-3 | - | TGTGCCATCAGTGAGTCTGGGGGCTCCTACAATGAGCAGTTCTTC | CAISESGGSYNEQFF
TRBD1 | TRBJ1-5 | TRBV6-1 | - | TGTGCCAGCAGCTCTCCGGGACAGGGAGGTCCCCAGCATTTT | CASSSPGQGGPQHF
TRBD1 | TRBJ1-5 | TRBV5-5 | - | TGTGCCAGCAGCTTGGTGGTGACAGGGAATCAGCCCCAGCATTTT | CASSLVVTGNQPQHF
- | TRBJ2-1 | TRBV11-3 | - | TGTGCCAGCAGCTTAGTAGCGCGGAACAATGAGCAGTTCTTC | CASSLVARNNEQFF
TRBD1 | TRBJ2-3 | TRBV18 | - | TGTGCCAGCTCACGGGGACAGGGGGATTCTATCACAGATACGCAGTATTTT | CASSRGQGDSITDTQYF
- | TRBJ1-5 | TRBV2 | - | TGTGCCAGCAAGACAGACGGGTATAGCAATCAGCCCCAGCATTTT | CASKTDGYSNQPQHF
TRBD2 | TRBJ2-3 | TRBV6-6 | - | TGTGCCAGCAGTTACGCGTCCGGGGGGGGAGGTGATACGCAGTATTTT | CASSYASGGGGDTQYF
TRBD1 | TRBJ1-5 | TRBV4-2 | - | TGTGCCAGCAGCCAAGAAGGACAGGGAAATAGCAATCAGCCCCAGCATTTT | CASSQEGQGNSNQPQHF
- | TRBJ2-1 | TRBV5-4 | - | TGTGCCAGCAGCTTGGGCGGACACAATGAGCAGTTCTTC | CASSLGGHNEQFF
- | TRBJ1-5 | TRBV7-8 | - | TGTGCCAGCTCGATAGGATTAGGAGCTCAGCCCCAGCATTTT | CASSIGLGAQPQHF
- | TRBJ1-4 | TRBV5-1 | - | TGCGCCAGCAGCTTGGCGTCACAGGGTCCGAGTGAAAAACTGTTTTTT | CASSLASQGPSEKLFF
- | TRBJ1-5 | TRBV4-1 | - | TGCGCCAGCAGCCAAGATACGGGGAAACAGCCCCAGCATTTT | CASSQDTGKQPQHF
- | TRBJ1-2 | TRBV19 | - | TGTGCCAGTAGTCCCGACCGTGGGGGGGCATATGGCTACACCTTC | CASSPDRGGAYGYTF
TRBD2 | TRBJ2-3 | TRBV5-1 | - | TGCGCCAGCAGTGAACGGGTAGCGGGGGCCACTAGCACAGATACGCAGTATTTT | CASSERVAGATSTDTQYF
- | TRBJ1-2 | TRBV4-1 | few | TGCGCCAGCAGCCAAGCGGCAGCCTACTATGGCTACACCTTC | CASSQAAAYYGYTF
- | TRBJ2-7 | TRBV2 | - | TGTGCCAGCACGCGCGACGAGCAGTACTTC | CASTRDEQYF
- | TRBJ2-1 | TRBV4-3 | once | TGCGCCAGCAGCCAAGTTTGGGGGAATGAGCAGTTCTTC | CASSQVWGNEQFF
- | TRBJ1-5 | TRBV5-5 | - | TGTGCCAGCAGCCTGGACAGCTCCTATAGCAATCAGCCCCAGCATTTT | CASSLDSSYSNQPQHF
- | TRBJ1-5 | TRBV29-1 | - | TGCAGCGTTGGGGGGGGAGAGGATGGTCAGCCCCAGCATTTT | CSVGGGEDGQPQHF
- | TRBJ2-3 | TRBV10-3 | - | TGTGCCATCAGTGAGTCTACAGATACGCAGTATTTT | CAISESTDTQYF
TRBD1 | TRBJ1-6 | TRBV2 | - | TGTGCCAGCGGACAGGGGGCGACCATAGATAATTCACCCCTCCACTTT | CASGQGATIDNSPLHF
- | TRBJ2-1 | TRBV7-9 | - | TGTGCCAGCAGCTTGATCAACAATGAGCAGTTCTTC | CASSLINNEQFF
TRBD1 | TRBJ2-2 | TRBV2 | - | TGTGCCAGCAGAACGGGACAGGGGAACACCGGGGAGCTGTTTTTT | CASRTGQGNTGELFF
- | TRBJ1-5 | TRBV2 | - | TGTGCCAGCAGTGCCGGAGGCATCGATATTCAGCCCCAGCATTTT | CASSAGGIDIQPQHF
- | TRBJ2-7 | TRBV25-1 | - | TGTGCCAGCAGTGAATCGGTCGGCAGGGCCTACGAGCAGTACTTC | CASSESVGRAYEQYF
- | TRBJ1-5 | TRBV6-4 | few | TGTGCCAGCAGTCAACAGGGCGGTCAGCCCCAGCATTTT | CASSQQGGQPQHF
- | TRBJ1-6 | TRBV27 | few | TGTGCCAGCAGTTTCCAGAAACACAATTCACCCCTCCACTTT | CASSFQKHNSPLHF
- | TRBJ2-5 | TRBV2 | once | TGTGCCAGCCACCTGCAAGAGACCCAGTACTTC | CASHLQETQYF
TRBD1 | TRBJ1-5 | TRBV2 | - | TGTGCCAGCAGTGAACAAACAGGGGCCGCGAAACCCCAGCATTTT | CASSEQTGAAKPQHF